The 21 T cell receptor beta chains reported below all come from one sample, sequenced in a study of spatial heterogeneity in lung cancer. TCRdb ran MiXCR on the 5' RACE reads and lists one entry per CDR3 protein. The sample has approximately 13,000 distinct CDR3 sequences; about 15% are singletons. Documented time point: sample taken at primary tumor resection. The study sequenced unsorted whole RNA from tumor, nontumor lung or frozen PBMC. The material was PBMCs, obtained at surgery. The receptors originated from a male donor with early-stage non-small cell lung cancer.

V and J are TRBV4-1 and TRBJ2-2, with a weak D call TRBD1 (7 bases). The germline gives CDR1 MGHRA, CDR2 YSYEKL. This CDR3 contains 13 residues. The ends were cut back, 5 bases at V and 5 bases at J, with 9 bases in the middle. The CDR3 protein is CASSSGGTGELFF. The CDR3 coding sequence is TGCGCCAGCAGCTCAGGGGGGACCGGGGAGCTGTTTTTT.

The J gene is TRBJ2-3, the V gene TRBV10-3; D is undetermined. This CDR3 is built from 14 residues. Germline V lookup: CDR1 ENHRY, CDR2 SYGVKD. V lost 0 bases to trimming and J lost 8 bases, with 12 bases between them. DNA for the CDR3: TGTGCCATCAGTGAGTCGAACGTGGCAGGTACGCAGTATTTT. Protein sequence: CAISESNVAGTQYF.

This clonotype was seen a handful of times. The rearrangement links TRBV6-4 to TRBJ2-1, with 10 bases matching TRBD2. V gave up 0 bases and J gave up 6 bases; unmatched junction bases: 2. This CDR3 spans 15 amino acids. Germline values: CDR1 MRHNA, CDR2 SNTAGT. CDR3 sequence: CASSDSSGGANEQFF. CDR3 DNA: TGTGCCAGCAGTGACTCGAGCGGGGGGGCCAATGAGCAGTTCTTC.

This clonotype occurred a few times. The genes are TRBV27 and TRBJ2-4; TRBD1 is a possible D gene (6 bases). CDR1 and CDR2 (germline): MNHEY, SMNVEV (reference sequence). V shed 5 bases and J shed 0 bases, with 8 bases lying between them. CDR3 length equals 14 residues. CDR3 loop: CASSTGLAKNIQYF. The CDR3 DNA is TGTGCCAGCAGTACAGGGTTAGCCAAAAACATTCAGTACTTC.

Ten or more counts support this clonotype. This chain connects TRBV11-2 to TRBJ2-3; possibly TRBD2 for D (6 bases). This CDR3 contains 17 residues. Germline V gene data show CDR1 as SGHAT and CDR2 as FQNNGV. Trimming left V 7 bases short and J 0 bases short, with 20 bases between. The CDR3 coding sequence is TGTGCCAGCAAATTGGAAGAGCTAGCGTATAGCACAGATACGCAGTATTTT. As protein: CASKLEELAYSTDTQYF.

Many counts were recorded for this clonotype. The V call is TRBV10-3, the J call TRBJ2-1; 7 nucleotides align to TRBD2. The CDR3 is made up of 14 amino acids. The J segment lost 2 bases and the V segment lost 8 bases, leaving 6 bases of the junction unmatched. Germline V lookup: CDR1 ENHRY, CDR2 SYGVKD. CDR3 in amino acids: CAIGGRGAYNEQFF. CDR3 DNA: TGTGCCATCGGTGGACGGGGGGCCTACAATGAGCAGTTCTTC.

This clonotype has at least ten counts. The chain uses TRBV12-3 or TRBV12-4 and TRBJ1-6; D not resolved. V dropped 8 bases and J dropped 0 bases, with 11 bases sitting between them. This CDR3 is built from 15 residues. The CDR3: CASGSLSSYNSPLHF. CDR3 DNA: TGTGCCAGCGGATCTCTAAGCTCCTATAATTCACCCCTCCACTTT.

The table lists this clonotype with many counts. The rearrangement joins TRBV5-1 to TRBJ2-5; D may match TRBD1 or TRBD2 (5 bases each). Germline CDR1 SGHRS, CDR2 YFSETQ. V dropped 4 bases and J dropped 2 bases, with 12 bases sitting between them. This CDR3 spans 14 amino acids. DNA for the CDR3: TGCGCCAGCAGCAACCGGGACGGGCAAGAGACCCAGTACTTC. Protein sequence: CASSNRDGQETQYF.

The CDR3 nucleotides are TGTGCCAGCAGCTCAGGGGACAGGGGGCGTAACAATGAGCAGTTCTTC. It is translated as CASSSGDRGRNNEQFF. This chain links TRBV7-9 with TRBJ2-1; TRBD1 matches at 12 bases. This CDR3 has 16 residues. Trimming at V came to 4 bases and at J to 5 bases, leaving 6 bases not matched to a gene. Per germline, CDR1 SEHNR and CDR2 FQNEAQ (reference sequence).

The V call is TRBV12-3 or TRBV12-4, the J call TRBJ2-4; D might be TRBD2 (5 bases). The CDR3 runs 16 residues. The V end lost 2 bases, the J end lost 0 bases, and 11 bases lay between the germline ends. The CDR3: CASSLRGGLAKNIQYF. Here the CDR3 DNA reads TGTGCCAGCAGTTTACGGGGTGGACTAGCCAAAAACATTCAGTACTTC.

The rearrangement joins TRBV12-2 to TRBJ2-4; the D segment call TRBD1 is taken from the table without a DNA check. TRBV12-2 is a pseudogene segment. The CDR3 spans 15 residues. In DNA, the CDR3 is TGTGCAAGCCTGGACAGTACACTAGCCAAAAACATTCAGTACTTC. Translated, it gives CASLDSTLAKNIQYF.

This clonotype is a singleton in its sample. The chain recombines TRBV20-1 with TRBJ2-6; D gene ambiguous. Germline V gene sequence: CDR1 DFQATT, CDR2 SNEGSKA (reference sequence). V was cut by 5 bases and J by 3 bases, with 8 bases left in between. The CDR3 has 13 residues. In DNA form, the CDR3 reads TGCAGTGCTGAAGCAGGTGGGGCCAACGTCCTGACTTTC. Protein: CSAEAGGANVLTF.

This chain links TRBV7-2 with TRBJ1-4; D is undetermined. Trimming cost V 1 base and J 8 bases, with 8 bases left between them. CDR1 and CDR2 (germline): SGHTA, FQGNSA. CDR3 size: 13 residues. Here the CDR3 reads CASSLDVREKLFF. For the CDR3, the DNA is TGTGCCAGCAGCTTAGACGTTCGCGAAAAACTGTTTTTT.

This clonotype appeared a few times. V usage is TRBV7-2 and J usage is TRBJ2-2; 10 nucleotides line up with TRBD2. This CDR3 is 14 amino acids long. J was trimmed by 7 bases and V by 4 bases; bases with no gene match: 3. Germline CDR1 and CDR2: SGHTA and FQGNSA. The CDR3 DNA reads as TGTGCCAGCAGCTCGGGACTAGCGAACGGGGAGCTGTTTTTT. This codes for CASSSGLANGELFF.

This clonotype was seen many times. This chain links TRBV7-9 with TRBJ1-2; TRBD1 matches at 9 bases. After removal of 0 bases from V and 3 bases from J, the junction contained 5 bases not matched to a gene. The CDR3 is made up of 16 amino acids. CDR1 SEHNR and CDR2 FQNEAQ come from the germline V gene (reference sequence). Here the CDR3 reads CASSLAGTGRDYGYTF. Here the CDR3 DNA reads TGTGCCAGCAGCTTAGCCGGGACAGGGAGGGACTATGGCTACACCTTC.

This clonotype was seen only a few times. This chain connects TRBV6-1 to TRBJ2-5; D unresolved. The V gene's germline CDR1 is MNHNS and CDR2 SASEGT. V was shortened by 0 bases and J by 3 bases, with 5 bases between the two germline ends. The CDR3 length is 13 residues. Here the CDR3 reads CASSEAHKETQYF. DNA for the CDR3: TGTGCCAGCAGTGAAGCTCACAAAGAGACCCAGTACTTC.

The V gene is TRBV30, the J gene TRBJ2-3; 10 nucleotides agree with TRBD1. The germline CDR1 and CDR2 sequences are GTSNPN and SVGIG (reference sequence). J gave up 4 bases and V 7 bases, and 2 bases lay outside the gene matches. The CDR3 length is 12 residues. Here the CDR3 reads CALTGGADTQYF. CDR3 sequence (DNA): TGTGCCTTGACAGGGGGCGCAGATACGCAGTATTTT.

This clonotype occurred a few times. This chain uses TRBV20-1 with TRBJ1-6; D ambiguous. Per the germline V gene, CDR1 is DFQATT and CDR2 is SNEGSKA (reference sequence). CDR3 size: 14 residues. V gave up 5 bases and J gave up 6 bases, with 14 bases separating them. CDR3 bases: TGCAGTGCTCGCTCGAGGGTTGGTAATTCACCCCTCCACTTT. Residues: CSARSRVGNSPLHF.

This clonotype was picked up many times. The chain links TRBV6-2 or TRBV6-3 to TRBJ1-5; D gene ambiguous. The CDR3 is made up of 15 amino acids. V gave up 6 bases and J gave up 6 bases, with 18 bases separating them. Germline CDR1 reads MNHEY; CDR2 reads SVGEGT. The CDR3: CASRSPMRDGQPQHF. In nucleotides, the CDR3 is TGTGCCAGCAGATCTCCAATGAGGGATGGTCAGCCCCAGCATTTT.

The V call is TRBV4-1, the J call TRBJ2-2; possibly TRBD2 for D (7 bases). Germline V gene sequence: CDR1 MGHRA, CDR2 YSYEKL. Trimming removed 8 bases at V and 6 bases at J, with 10 bases between. There are 12 residues in the CDR3. Here the CDR3 reads CASGGAPGELFF. The CDR3 bases are TGCGCCAGCGGGGGGGCCCCCGGGGAGCTGTTTTTT.

The genes are TRBV6-1 and TRBJ1-1; D gene unclear. Germline CDR1 reads MNHNS; CDR2 reads SASEGT. V dropped 2 bases and J dropped 0 bases, with 16 bases sitting between them. The CDR3 runs to 17 residues. The CDR3 sequence: CASSERLSAGLNTEAFF. The CDR3 DNA reads TGTGCCAGCAGTGAAAGGCTCTCAGCGGGTCTGAACACTGAAGCTTTCTTT.